Following are 30 T cell receptor beta chains from one sample sequenced in a study of blood T cell repertoires in COVID-19. Assay used: immunoSEQ multiplex PCR; TCRdb lists only in-frame clones, some missing. The sample includes around 320,000 clones, roughly 86% seen only once; the top ten take approximately 2.9%. The sample taken for sequencing was PBMCs or T cells enriched from blood (not recorded which). Source of these receptors: a woman in her fifties or sixties who had been exposed to COVID-19.

The rearrangement joins TRBV18 to TRBJ1-2, with D possibly matching TRBD1 (6 bases). The germline V gene has CDR1 KGHSH and CDR2 LQKENI. V lost 0 bases and J 9 bases, leaving 17 bases between the germline ends. CDR3 length equals 15 residues. DNA for the CDR3: TGTGCCAGCTCACCACCTAACAGGGCCCCCCTAAGCTACACCTTC. Amino acids: CASSPPNRAPLSYTF.

The gene calls are TRBV27 and TRBJ1-4; 7 bases are a match to TRBD1. V shed 3 bases and J 7 bases; nucleotides not matched to a gene: 11. The CDR3 length is 16 residues. CDR1 MNHEY and CDR2 SMNVEV come from the germline V gene (reference sequence). CDR3 nucleotides: TGTGCCAGCAGTTTTCTTGGTGGGACAGTGGTTGAAAAACTGTTTTTT. Translated, it gives CASSFLGGTVVEKLFF.

V gene TRBV11-1 combines with J gene TRBJ1-1; possible D gene TRBD1, 5 bases. The CDR3 consists of 15 residues. Germline CDR1 SGHAT, CDR2 FQDESV (reference sequence). V shed 3 bases and J shed 7 bases, with 18 bases lying between them. DNA of the CDR3: TGTGCCAGCAGCTTGTCCCATACAGGTGACTTTGAAGCTTTCTTT. The encoded protein is CASSLSHTGDFEAFF.

V gene TRBV18 combines with J gene TRBJ1-1; perhaps TRBD1 as D (5 bases). Germline values: CDR1 KGHSH, CDR2 LQKENI. There are 13 residues in the CDR3. Trimming removed 9 bases from V and 1 base from J, with 12 bases in between. The CDR3 reads CASEGERNTEAFF. In nucleotides, the CDR3 is TGTGCCAGTGAAGGGGAAAGGAACACTGAAGCTTTCTTT.

This sequence joins TRBV30 and TRBJ2-3; TRBD2 aligns across 11 bases. The V segment lost 5 bases and the J segment 0 bases; nucleotides outside the gene matches: 4. The CDR3 is 15 residues long. Germline-derived CDR1 and CDR2 are GTSNPN and SVGIG (reference sequence). The CDR3 nucleotides are TGTGCCTGGCGGCGACTAGCGGGGAGCACAGATACGCAGTATTTT. Amino acids: CAWRRLAGSTDTQYF.

The rearrangement joins TRBV4-1 to TRBJ2-5, with TRBD2 identical over 9 bases. Per germline, CDR1 MGHRA and CDR2 YSYEKL. V lost 1 base and J lost 1; bases outside the gene matches: 4. This CDR3 is built from 16 residues. The CDR3 nucleotides read TGCGCCAGCAGCCAAGTCGCTAGCGGGGCCCAAGAGACCCAGTACTTC. Translation gives CASSQVASGAQETQYF.

This clone was observed a handful of times. The rearrangement uses TRBV30 and TRBJ2-5; a possible D gene is TRBD2 (5 bases). Germline CDR1 reads GTSNPN; CDR2 reads SVGIG (reference sequence). The ends were cut back, 4 bases at V and 0 bases at J, with 9 bases in the middle. CDR3 length: 13 amino acids. The DNA for the CDR3 is TGTGCCTGGACCCAACTAGACCAAGAGACCCAGTACTTC. This translates into CAWTQLDQETQYF.

The chain recombines TRBV9 with TRBJ1-2, with 8 bases matching TRBD1. Germline CDR1 SGDLS, CDR2 YYNGEE. The V gene end was trimmed by 4 bases and the J gene end by 4 bases; junction bases not matched to a gene: 6. The CDR3 runs 14 residues. CDR3 coding DNA: TGTGCCAGCAGCCTACGGACAGGGACCTATGGCTACACCTTC. This codes for CASSLRTGTYGYTF.

This chain uses TRBV10-3 with TRBJ2-5; 11 bases line up with TRBD1. Germline CDR1 reads ENHRY; CDR2 reads SYGVKD. The CDR3 runs 15 residues. J lost 5 bases, V lost 6 bases, and 8 bases had no gene match. The CDR3 DNA follows: TGTGCCATCAGCGACGGACAGGGGGCCTGGGAGACCCAGTACTTC. Translated: CAISDGQGAWETQYF.

The rearrangement joins TRBV2 to TRBJ1-4; possible D gene TRBD1, 6 bases. The CDR3 sequence is 15 residues long. The germline V gene has CDR1 SNHLY and CDR2 FYNNEI. V lost 1 base and J lost 7, with 13 bases in between. The CDR3, as DNA: TGTGCCAGCAGTGAAGGGGGGCTTTCCAGTGAAAAACTGTTTTTT. Its translation is CASSEGGLSSEKLFF.

A single count supports this clone. V gene TRBV29-1 combines with J gene TRBJ1-2; TRBD1 agrees at 7 bases. Per germline, CDR1 SQVTM and CDR2 ANQGSEA. V dropped 2 bases and J dropped 6; count of bases not matched to a gene: 3. The CDR3 covers 12 residues. In nucleotides, the CDR3 is TGCAGCGTTGAACGACAGGGTGATGGCTACACCTTC. Encoded protein: CSVERQGDGYTF.

This chain connects TRBV27 to TRBJ2-7; D may be TRBD2 (6 bases). Between the trimmed V and J ends, which lost 3 bases and 5 bases, there was a span of 20 bases. The CDR3 length is 16 residues. CDR1 is MNHEY and CDR2 is SMNVEV in the germline V gene (reference sequence). CDR3 amino acids: CASSFDGGSSRDEQYF. CDR3 DNA sequence: TGTGCCAGCAGTTTTGATGGGGGGTCCTCCCGGGACGAGCAGTACTTC.

The chain recombines TRBV6-6 with TRBJ2-1; 7 nucleotides match TRBD2. This CDR3 contains 13 residues. The J segment lost 0 bases and the V segment lost 8 bases, leaving 1 base of the junction unmatched. Germline CDR1 and CDR2: MNHNY and SVGAGI (reference sequence). CDR3 loop: CASAGDSYNEQFF. Here the CDR3 DNA reads TGTGCCAGCGCGGGGGACTCCTACAATGAGCAGTTCTTC.

This rearrangement joins TRBV5-1 to TRBJ2-7; 11 bases fit TRBD1. Per the germline V gene, CDR1 is SGHRS and CDR2 is YFSETQ. V was pared by 4 bases and J by 4 bases, with 4 bases of the junction left unmatched. The CDR3 is 14 amino acids. The CDR3 is CASSRGQGVYEQYF. The CDR3 DNA sequence: TGCGCCAGCAGCAGGGGACAGGGGGTTTACGAGCAGTACTTC.

The rearrangement links TRBV5-1 to TRBJ1-1; D possibly corresponds to TRBD1 (5 bases). Looked up from germline, CDR1 is SGHRS and CDR2 is YFSETQ. The CDR3 loop spans 16 amino acids. V lost 0 bases and J 4 bases, leaving 16 bases between the germline ends. Written as DNA, the CDR3 is TGCGCCAGCAGCTTGGAAAGCCAGGGTCGAGGCACTGAAGCTTTCTTT. Translated: CASSLESQGRGTEAFF.

The V and J genes are TRBV5-1 and TRBJ1-1; D remains unclear. In germline, CDR1 is SGHRS, CDR2 YFSETQ. V was trimmed by 0 bases and J by 10 bases, leaving 13 bases between them. The CDR3 sequence is 13 residues long. In DNA form, the CDR3 reads TGCGCCAGCAGCTTGGCCCTGGACGAGGGAGCTTTCTTT. Encoded protein: CASSLALDEGAFF.

V gene TRBV6-9 combines with J gene TRBJ2-7, with D tentatively TRBD1 (6 bases). Trimming left V 5 bases short and J 3 bases short, with 23 bases between. The CDR3 has 17 residues. Germline lookup yields CDR1 MNHGY and CDR2 SVAAGI. CDR3 amino acids: CASSNSGVSGHIYEQYF. CDR3 nucleotides: TGTGCCAGCAGTAACTCCGGGGTTTCGGGACACATCTACGAGCAGTACTTC.

The chain couples TRBV5-4 to TRBJ1-2; weak D call: TRBD1 (6 bases). V was clipped by 3 bases and J by 2 bases, with 14 bases between them. This CDR3 spans 15 amino acids. The germline gives CDR1 SGHNT, CDR2 YYREEE (reference sequence). The CDR3 nucleotides are TGTGCCAGCAGCTGGGCGGGGGGCGAGAACTATGGCTACACCTTC. Protein: CASSWAGGENYGYTF.

The chain employs TRBV5-6 and TRBJ1-1; 7 nucleotides match TRBD1. CDR3 length: 13 residues. V lost 0 bases, J lost 11 bases, and 7 bases stayed unmatched. Germline values: CDR1 SGHDT, CDR2 YYEEEE. The CDR3 is CASSLGSEGAAFF. In nucleotides, the CDR3 is TGTGCCAGCAGCTTGGGTAGTGAGGGGGCGGCTTTCTTT.

The rearrangement links TRBV4-1 to TRBJ1-4; D is ambiguous. V lost 4 bases and J lost 4, with 16 bases in between. Germline CDR1 MGHRA, CDR2 YSYEKL. The CDR3 sequence is 16 residues long. The CDR3, as DNA: TGCGCCAGCAGCCTCCAACCTCGACTAAATAATGAAAAACTGTTTTTT. Translated, it gives CASSLQPRLNNEKLFF.

CDR3 loop: CASSYSAGVDSPLHF. CDR3 DNA: TGTGCCAGCAGTTACTCGGCAGGGGTGGACTCACCCCTCCACTTT. The chain couples TRBV6-5 to TRBJ1-6; perhaps TRBD1 as D (6 bases). The length of the CDR3 is 15 residues. Germline loops: CDR1 MNHEY, CDR2 SVGAGI. Between the trimmed V and J ends, which lost 0 bases and 10 bases, there was a span of 13 bases.

A remark on this clone: The CDR3 does not close with the conserved phenylalanine or tryptophan, likely indicating a read error. It is unclear where the CDR3 begins or ends on the DNA, so no DNA is shown, and the CDR3 is as TCRdb lists it. The V and J genes are TRBV20-1 and TRBJ1-2; the table's D call of TRBD1 was not tested on the DNA. The CDR3 is 11 residues long, counting both termini. Germline-derived CDR1 and CDR2 are DFQATT and SNEGSKA (reference sequence). CDR3 amino acids: CSALRDSLPRL.

The chain employs TRBV30 and TRBJ1-6; TRBD1 matches at 8 bases. Germline CDR1 reads GTSNPN; CDR2 reads SVGIG (reference sequence). The CDR3 is 15 residues long. V dropped 3 bases and J dropped 7; count of bases not matched to a gene: 8. DNA for the CDR3: TGTGCCTGGAGAGACAGGGGAGTGAGGAATTCACCCCTCCACTTT. Encoded protein: CAWRDRGVRNSPLHF. Combining the CDR3 with reference TRBV30 and TRBJ1-6 gives the whole variable domain SQTIHQWPATLVQPVGSPLSLECTVEGTSNPNLYWYRQAAGRGLQLLFYSVGIGQISSEVPQNLSASRPQDRQFILSSKKLLLSDSGFYLCAWRDRGVRNSPLHFGNGTRLTVT.

The chain recombines TRBV4-1 with TRBJ1-5, with 7 bases lining up with TRBD1. With V trimmed by 0 bases and J by 0 bases, 14 bases remained unmatched. Germline CDR1 reads MGHRA; CDR2 reads YSYEKL. This CDR3 is built from 20 residues. The DNA for the CDR3 is TGCGCCAGCAGCCAAGAGTTTGGAGACAGGGCAGTTTATAGCAATCAGCCCCAGCATTTT. This translates into CASSQEFGDRAVYSNQPQHF.

This clone was seen a single time. The CDR3 DNA follows: TGTGCCAGCAGCAAGGAGGCCTCCTACAATGAGCAGTTCTTC. Its protein is CASSKEASYNEQFF. The rearrangement uses TRBV11-3 and TRBJ2-1; D perhaps matches TRBD2 (5 bases). Trimming took 5 bases from V and 0 from J, leaving 8 bases between them. The CDR3 loop spans 14 amino acids. Germline CDR1 is SGHNT and CDR2 is YENEEA.

This clone was picked up one time. The sample holds other DNA sequences that translate to the same CDR3. The chain joins TRBV5-1 to TRBJ2-4, with a weak D call TRBD2 (6 bases). V dropped 2 bases and J dropped 5 bases, with 8 bases sitting between them. CDR1 and CDR2 from the germline V gene are SGHRS and YFSETQ. This CDR3 is 13 amino acids long. Here the CDR3 reads CASSFTGENIQYF. The CDR3 DNA reads TGCGCCAGCAGCTTCACGGGGGAAAACATTCAGTACTTC.

The genes are TRBV13 and TRBJ2-5, with D possibly matching TRBD2 (6 bases). The V gene lost 5 bases and the J gene lost 1 base, with 17 bases spanning the gap. Per germline, CDR1 PRHDT and CDR2 FYEKMQ (reference sequence). The length of the CDR3 is 16 residues. CDR3 coding DNA: TGTGCCAGCAGCCCCGTCCTTGTCGGGGGCCAAGAGACCCAGTACTTC. Translating gives CASSPVLVGGQETQYF.

This clone was seen a single time. The chain employs TRBV18 and TRBJ2-1; the D gene is possibly TRBD2 (7 bases). The CDR3 is 17 amino acids. Germline CDR1 is KGHSH and CDR2 is LQKENI. V dropped 3 bases and J dropped 3 bases, with 18 bases sitting between them. The CDR3 DNA is TGTGCCAGCTCACCCCCGGTGGGCGGGGGACACTACAATGAGCAGTTCTTC. Protein product: CASSPPVGGGHYNEQFF.

The rearrangement links TRBV3-1 (or the pseudogene TRBV3-2) to TRBJ2-5; possible D gene TRBD2, 6 bases. The germline gives CDR1 LGHDT, CDR2 YNNKEL (reference sequence). The CDR3 length is 16 residues. The V end was cut by 4 bases, the J end by 1 base, with 16 bases between. CDR3 protein: CASSPNGGVPQETQYF. For the CDR3, the DNA is TGTGCCAGCAGCCCGAACGGAGGGGTGCCCCAAGAGACCCAGTACTTC.

The chain joins TRBV7-9 to TRBJ1-5, with 10 bases fitting TRBD1. CDR3 length equals 14 residues. Germline CDR1 is SEHNR and CDR2 is FQNEAQ (reference sequence). The V segment lost 6 bases and the J segment 3 bases; nucleotides outside the gene matches: 2. This chain's CDR3 is CASRGQGNNQPQHF. The CDR3 bases are TGTGCCAGCAGGGGACAGGGGAACAATCAGCCCCAGCATTTT.